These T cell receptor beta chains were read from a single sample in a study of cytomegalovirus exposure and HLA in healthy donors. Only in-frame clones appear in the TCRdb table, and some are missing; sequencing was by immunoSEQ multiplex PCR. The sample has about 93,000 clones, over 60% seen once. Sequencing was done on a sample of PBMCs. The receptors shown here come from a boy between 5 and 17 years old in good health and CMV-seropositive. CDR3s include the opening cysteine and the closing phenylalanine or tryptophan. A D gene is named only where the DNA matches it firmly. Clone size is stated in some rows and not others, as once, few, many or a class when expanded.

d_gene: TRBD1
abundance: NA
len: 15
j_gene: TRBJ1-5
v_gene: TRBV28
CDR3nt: TGTGCCAGCAGTTTACTTGGGCAGGGGGTCCAGCCCCAGCATTTT
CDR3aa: CASSLLGQGVQPQHF

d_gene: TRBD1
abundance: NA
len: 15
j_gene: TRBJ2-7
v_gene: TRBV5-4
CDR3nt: TGTGCCAGCAGCTTGGAGGGGGACAGGGCCTGGAAGCAGTACTTC
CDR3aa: CASSLEGDRAWKQYF

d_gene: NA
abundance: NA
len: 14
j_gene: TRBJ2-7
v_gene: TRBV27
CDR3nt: TGTGCCAGCAGTTTATCTGGTAGCCCCAACGAGCAGTACTTC
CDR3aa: CASSLSGSPNEQYF

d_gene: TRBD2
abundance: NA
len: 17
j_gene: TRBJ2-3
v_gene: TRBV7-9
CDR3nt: TGTGCCAGCAGCCCAGGACTAGCGGGAATAAGCACAGATACGCAGTATTTT
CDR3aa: CASSPGLAGISTDTQYF

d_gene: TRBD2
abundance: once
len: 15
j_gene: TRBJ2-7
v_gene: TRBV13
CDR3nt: TGTGCCAGCAGCCTAACGCGGGGGGGCCGCTACGAGCAGTACTTC
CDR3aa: CASSLTRGGRYEQYF

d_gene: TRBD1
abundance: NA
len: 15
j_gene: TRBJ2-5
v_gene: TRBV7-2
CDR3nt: TGTGCCAGCAGCTGGGGACAGGTTTACCAAGAGACCCAGTACTTC
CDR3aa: CASSWGQVYQETQYF

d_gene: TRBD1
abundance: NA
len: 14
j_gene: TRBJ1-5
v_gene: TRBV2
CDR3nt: TGTGCCAGCAGTGGTAACAGGGGGAATCAGCCCCAGCATTTT
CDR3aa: CASSGNRGNQPQHF

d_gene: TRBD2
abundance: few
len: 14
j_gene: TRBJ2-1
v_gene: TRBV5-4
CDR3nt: TGTGCCAGCAGCCCCGGACTAGAGTTGAGAGAGCAGTTCTTC
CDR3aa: CASSPGLELREQFF

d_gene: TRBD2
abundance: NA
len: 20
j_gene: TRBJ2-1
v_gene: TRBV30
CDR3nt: TGTGCCTGGAGTGCCTTAGCGGGGGGCCTCCGAAATCCGACCTACAATGAGCAGTTCTTC
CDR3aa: CAWSALAGGLRNPTYNEQFF

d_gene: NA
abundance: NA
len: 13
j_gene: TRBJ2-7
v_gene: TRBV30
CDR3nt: TGTGCCTGGAGTGTGGGGGGTAACGCCGAGCAGTACTTC
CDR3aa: CAWSVGGNAEQYF

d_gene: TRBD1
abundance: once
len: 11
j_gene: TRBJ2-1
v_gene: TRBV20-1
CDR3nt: TGCAGTGCACAGGGGAGCGATGAGCAGTTCTTC
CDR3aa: CSAQGSDEQFF

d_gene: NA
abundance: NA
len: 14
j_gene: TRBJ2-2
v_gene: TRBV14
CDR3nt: TGTGCCAGCAGCCCGAGGGGGGGAACCGGGGAGCTGTTTTTT
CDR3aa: CASSPRGGTGELFF

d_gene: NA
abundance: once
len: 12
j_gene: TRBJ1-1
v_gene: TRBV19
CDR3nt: TGTGCCAGTAGTGCAGTGAACACTGAAGCTTTCTTT
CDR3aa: CASSAVNTEAFF

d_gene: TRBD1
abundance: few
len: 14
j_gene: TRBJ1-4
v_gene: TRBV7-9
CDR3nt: TGTGCCAGCAGGGGACCGGGACAGGATGAAAAACTGTTTTTT
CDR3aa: CASRGPGQDEKLFF

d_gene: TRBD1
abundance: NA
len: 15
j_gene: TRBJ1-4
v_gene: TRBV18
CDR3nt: TGTGCCAGCTCACCACGGACAGGGGAGGGTGAAAAACTGTTTTTT
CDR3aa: CASSPRTGEGEKLFF

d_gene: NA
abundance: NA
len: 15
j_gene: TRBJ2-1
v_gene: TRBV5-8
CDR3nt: TGTGCCAGCAGCCTGACAGGCCCCTCGGGGAATGAGCAGTTCTTC
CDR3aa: CASSLTGPSGNEQFF

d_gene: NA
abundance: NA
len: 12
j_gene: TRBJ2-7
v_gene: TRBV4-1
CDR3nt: TGCGCCAGCAGCCAAGATCATGACAGACAGTACTTC
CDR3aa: CASSQDHDRQYF

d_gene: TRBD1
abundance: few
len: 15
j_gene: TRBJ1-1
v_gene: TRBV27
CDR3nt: TGTGCCAGCAGGCGGTCGACAGGGTTGAACACTGAAGCTTTCTTT
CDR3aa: CASRRSTGLNTEAFF

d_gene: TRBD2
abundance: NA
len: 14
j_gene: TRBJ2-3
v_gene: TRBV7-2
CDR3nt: TGTGCCAGCAGCCCAGGACTAGTAACAGATACGCAGTATTTT
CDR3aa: CASSPGLVTDTQYF

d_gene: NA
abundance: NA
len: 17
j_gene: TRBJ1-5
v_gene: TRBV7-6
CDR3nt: TGTGCCAGCAGTCCCCCCCCGACGGAGTATAGCAATCAGCCCCAGCATTTT
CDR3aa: CASSPPPTEYSNQPQHF

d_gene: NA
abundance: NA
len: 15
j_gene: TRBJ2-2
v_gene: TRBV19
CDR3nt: TGTGCCAGTAGTATAGATCCGGTCGCCACCGGGGAGCTGTTTTTT
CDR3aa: CASSIDPVATGELFF

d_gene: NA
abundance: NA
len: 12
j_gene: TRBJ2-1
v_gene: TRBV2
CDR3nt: TGTGCCAGCAGTGCACAGGGAGATGAGCAGTTCTTC
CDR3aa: CASSAQGDEQFF

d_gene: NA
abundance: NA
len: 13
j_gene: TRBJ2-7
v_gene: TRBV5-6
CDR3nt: TGTGCCAGCAGCCTACAGATGGCCTACGAGCAGTACTTC
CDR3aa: CASSLQMAYEQYF

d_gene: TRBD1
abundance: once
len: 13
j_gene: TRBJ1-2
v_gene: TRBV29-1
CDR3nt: TGCAGCGCGACAGGGGGCGAAGCGGAAGGCTACACCTTC
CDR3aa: CSATGGEAEGYTF

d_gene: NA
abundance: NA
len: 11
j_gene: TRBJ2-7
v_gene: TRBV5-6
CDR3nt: TGTGCCAGCAGCCACCGACAGGTTGAGTACTTC
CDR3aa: CASSHRQVEYF